The sequence of this T cell receptor beta chain was determined in a study of control samples from healthy donors and cancer patients. Sequenced by immunoSEQ multiplex PCR; TCRdb stores in-frame clones only, minus some. Counted here are roughly 100,000 clones, roughly 90% occurring once; the ten biggest clones make up 19%. The CDR3 totals 16 residues. Looked up from germline, CDR1 is KGHDR and CDR2 is SFDVKD. V lost 5 bases to trimming and J lost 5 bases; unmatched junction nucleotides: 10. The clonotype originates from a man in his sixties with lung cancer. The chain couples TRBV24-1 to TRBJ2-2, with 7 bases fitting TRBD1. The material sequenced was PBMCs. CDR3 amino acids: CATSGQGYGRTGELFF. CDR3 bases: TGTGCCACCAGTGGACAGGGATACGGAAGGACCGGGGAGCTGTTTTTT.